This TCR beta chain was captured by sequencing in a study of shared clonotypes between healthy human individuals. Study outcomes and limitations: Lower generation probabilities were found for non-shared clonotypes than for those shared by all four donors.

Profiled with immunoSEQ multiplex PCR; TCRdb holds only in-frame clones, not every one. The data contain over 2 million clones, about 95% of them seen just once; the ten biggest clones take up around 1.1%. The CDR3 length is 14 residues. Trimming shortened V by 7 bases and J by 2 bases, and 16 bases separated the two germline ends. In germline, CDR1 is SQVTM, CDR2 ANQGSEA. Points on this clone: No antigen is known for it.

As defined, naive CD8 cells were CD45RO-negative and positively selected for CCR7, with terminally differentiated effector memory CD45RA+ cells excluded. The chain combines TRBV29-1 with TRBJ2-3; D may be TRBD2 (6 bases). The sequencing sample was made of naive CD8+ T cells sorted from blood. The clonotype originates from a man aged 18 to 30 in good health. CDR3 in amino acids: CSAREWDSTDTQYF. Here the CDR3 DNA reads TGCAGCGCCCGTGAATGGGACTCCACAGATACGCAGTATTTT.